The rows below give T cell receptor beta chains drawn from one sample of a study of shared clonotypes between healthy human individuals. Sequenced by immunoSEQ multiplex PCR; TCRdb stores in-frame clones only, minus some. The table records some 2,000,000 clones, 95% of them present only once. Sequencing input: naive CD4+ T cells sorted from blood. Source of these receptors: a man between 18 and 35 years old in good health. Each CDR3 is given with its conserved first and last residue. The D gene is left open where the match is weak. A row's size may be missing; if present it is once, few, many or a size class.

v_call	clone_size	d_call	j_call	cdr3_aa	cdr3_nt
TRBV10-3	-	-	TRBJ2-5	CAISESLGPETQYF	TGTGCCATCAGTGAGTCGCTAGGACCCGAGACCCAGTACTTC
TRBV2	-	-	TRBJ1-4	CASSEKQGTGELFF	TGTGCCAGCAGTGAAAAGCAGGGCACGGGGGAACTGTTTTTT
TRBV18	-	TRBD2	TRBJ2-7	CASSGLAGPYEQYF	TGTGCCAGCTCAGGACTAGCGGGACCCTACGAGCAGTACTTC
TRBV7-2	-	-	TRBJ1-5	CASSLSALGNQPQHF	TGTGCCAGCAGCTTATCCGCCTTGGGAAATCAGCCCCAGCATTTT
TRBV7-2	-	-	TRBJ1-1	CASSLDPGVDTEAFF	TGTGCCAGCAGCTTAGACCCAGGGGTGGATACTGAAGCTTTCTTT
TRBV5-6	-	-	TRBJ2-2	CASSADRAHGELFF	TGTGCCAGCAGCGCGGACAGAGCCCACGGGGAGCTGTTTTTT
TRBV19	-	TRBD1	TRBJ1-6	CASRQGLLNSPLHF	TGTGCCAGTAGACAGGGGCTGCTTAATTCACCCCTCCACTTT
TRBV5-6	-	-	TRBJ2-1	CASSLVEQLGGEQFF	TGTGCCAGCAGCTTGGTTGAACAGTTGGGAGGTGAGCAGTTCTTC
TRBV10-1	-	-	TRBJ2-1	CASSESQGLSSYNEQFF	TGCGCCAGCAGTGAGTCGCAGGGGTTGAGCTCCTACAATGAGCAGTTCTTC
TRBV5-4	-	TRBD1	TRBJ2-1	CASSLDRGSYNEQFF	TGTGCCAGCAGCTTGGACAGGGGGTCTTACAATGAGCAGTTCTTC
TRBV6-1	-	TRBD1	TRBJ1-5	CASSALGTGGEQPQHF	TGTGCCAGCAGTGCCCTAGGGACAGGGGGGGAGCAGCCCCAGCATTTT
TRBV6-5	few	TRBD2	TRBJ2-7	CASSRAGGPYEQYF	TGTGCCAGCAGCCGAGCGGGAGGCCCATACGAGCAGTACTTC
TRBV10-2	-	TRBD2	TRBJ2-1	CASSEYLAGGNEQFF	TGCGCCAGCAGTGAATACCTAGCGGGAGGGAATGAGCAGTTCTTC
TRBV6-1	-	-	TRBJ2-4	CASSENQGSHIQYF	TGTGCCAGCAGTGAAAATCAGGGGTCCCACATTCAGTACTTC
TRBV5-1	-	-	TRBJ2-3	CASSLGRSGPDTQYF	TGCGCCAGCAGCTTAGGACGAAGCGGGCCAGATACGCAGTATTTT
TRBV6-1	-	TRBD1	TRBJ1-2	CASSWTGMGYTF	TGTGCCAGCAGTTGGACAGGGATGGGCTACACCTTC
TRBV1	-	-	TRBJ2-3	CTSSHPWTSGGRWSNTDTQYF	TGCACCAGCAGCCACCCTTGGACTAGCGGGGGTCGATGGTCGAACACAGATACGCAGTATTTT
TRBV9	-	TRBD1	TRBJ2-3	CASSVGDRGSTDTQYF	TGTGCCAGCAGCGTAGGGGACAGGGGGAGCACAGATACGCAGTATTTT
TRBV18	-	-	TRBJ2-1	CASFERAPRSNNEQFF	TGTGCCAGCTTCGAACGGGCGCCGCGGTCCAACAATGAGCAGTTCTTC
TRBV2	-	-	TRBJ2-7	CASSVPDYYEQYF	TGTGCCAGCAGTGTCCCGGACTACTACGAGCAGTACTTC